The source of this T cell receptor beta chain is a study of T cells of healthy individuals listed by TCRdb under 2018. Library preparation used 5' RACE. TCRdb names Illumina MiSeq as the instrument used. TCRdb's own reprocessing of the public reads used fastp at Q25 and MiXCR and kept productive beta chains. Rows with a matching CDR3 protein are joined into one entry that keeps the most common DNA and genes. This sample is represented by around 63,000 distinct CDR3 sequences; roughly 15% of them were singletons. In total, the top ten clones hold around 4.6% of the sample. Worth noting for this clonotype: This clone's antigen is unknown. A much larger clone is a single base away; this may be a read error.

CDR1 and CDR2, looked up from the germline V gene, are SGDLS and YYNGEE. V loses 0 bases of germline sequence and J loses 1 base, and the interval between the two ends is 14 bases. Inclusive of the bounding cysteine and phenylalanine, the CDR3 is 17 residues long. The only DNA kept is the CDR3, 51 bases in frame from the first base. The sequence came from a human donor in good health. The sequence is built from TRBV9 and TRBJ2-1; the D gene cannot be resolved reliably. The CDR3 has the sequence CASSVGLTVASYNEQFF. The DNA sequence reads TGTGCCAGCAGCGTAGGGTTGACGGTGGCATCCTACAATGAGCAGTTCTTC. Reference TRBV9 and TRBJ2-1 proteins supply the regions before and after the CDR3; the full variable domain is: DSGVTQTPKHLITATGQRVTLRCSPRSGDLSVYWYQQSLDQGLQFLIQYYNGEERAKGNILERFSAQQFPDLHSELNLSSLELGDSALYFCASSVGLTVASYNEQFFGPGTRLTVL.